This paragraph reports one T cell receptor (beta chain). There is no known antigen for this receptor. No much larger clone exists at a distance of one base, and base qualities are not known. These data belong to a study of post-analysis software for immune sequencing data (dated by TCRdb to between 2015 and 2016). Study-wide context: Recorded disease courses included relapsing-remitting, secondary progressive and progressive-relapsing multiple sclerosis, with some patients lacking subtype annotation. The patient repertoires were set against eleven to twelve previously published healthy control repertoires from donors whose ages ranged from roughly 6 to 27 years. A subset of samples was prepared in parallel using single-end sample barcoding, then pooled and co-amplified after Illumina adapter ligation. Overall study outcomes, separate from this receptor: The control group was slightly older than the multiple sclerosis patient group. Direct clustering with F measure revealed strong co-clustering of samples prepared in the same batch, which led to a batch-effect correction. About 5 TRBV segments, including TRBV5-6, TRBV5-1 and TRBV20-1, were significantly more frequent in patients than controls. Multiple sclerosis patients had significantly lower normalized Chao1 diversity than controls, a result that suggests substantial peripheral T-cell clonal expansion.

Taken from the germline V gene, the CDR1 and CDR2 loops are MNHEY and SVGAGI. The CDR3 sequence holds 14 residues, the cysteine and phenylalanine included. Left in the record is the CDR3 DNA by itself, 42 bases read in frame from the first base. The library was made by PCR. This sample was sequenced with an Illumina HiSeq 2500. Unique molecular identifiers were incorporated into TCR beta cDNA libraries to reduce PCR and sequencing biases. Roughly 0.5 million cDNA molecules were obtained per 1 to 10 million input T cells, so each molecule approximated one T cell. The patient libraries were prepared and sequenced using the same protocol as the earlier healthy control dataset. Samples belonging to the same batch were prepared together, multiplexed and sequenced on a shared HiSeq lane. Per the original workflow: MIGEC was used to process the raw barcoded reads, and molecular identifier groups with only a single read were discarded before consensus assembly and CDR3 extraction. Clonotype tables were post-analysed with VDJtools, normalizing diversity by down-sampling all datasets to the smallest sample size. Repertoire overlap clustering matched CDR3 amino acid but not nucleotide sequences to correct batch-related cross-sample contamination. TCRdb applied fastp at Q25 and MiXCR to the public reads, then kept only in-frame beta chains. Every entry covers one CDR3 protein and lists the most common genes and DNA from its rows. None of the V and J calls come from the authors' own analysis; TCRdb made them. This sample lists over 700,000 distinct CDR3 sequences; roughly 29% were detected once. The top ten constitute approximately 0.55% of the sample.

TCR beta repertoires were profiled from peripheral blood of 13 young patients with multiple sclerosis to demonstrate the VDJtools post-analysis software. Multiple sclerosis patients were children and adolescents aged about 6 to 15 years. Sequencing was performed on blood. This clonotype was obtained from a girl between 10 and 17 years old with multiple sclerosis. The rearranged chain carries TRBV6-5 and TRBJ2-5; a weak D assignment points to TRBD1 (6 bases agree). The tail of the sequence fits TRBJ2-7 better, so the J call may be wrong. The sequence in DNA is TGTGCCAGCAGTTACGGGGGCCTCAATAACGAGCAGTACTTC. It codes for CASSYGGLNNEQYF.